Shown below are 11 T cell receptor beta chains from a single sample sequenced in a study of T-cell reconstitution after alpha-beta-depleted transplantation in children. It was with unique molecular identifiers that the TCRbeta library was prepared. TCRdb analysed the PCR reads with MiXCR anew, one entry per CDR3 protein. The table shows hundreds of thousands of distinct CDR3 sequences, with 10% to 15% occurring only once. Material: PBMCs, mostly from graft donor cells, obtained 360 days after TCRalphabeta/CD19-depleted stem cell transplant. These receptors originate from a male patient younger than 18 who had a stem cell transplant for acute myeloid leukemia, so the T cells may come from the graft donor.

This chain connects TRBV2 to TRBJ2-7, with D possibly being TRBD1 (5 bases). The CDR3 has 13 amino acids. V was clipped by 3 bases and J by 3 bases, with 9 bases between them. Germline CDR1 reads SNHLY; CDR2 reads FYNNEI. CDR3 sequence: CASSEWQGYEQYF. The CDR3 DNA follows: TGTGCCAGCAGTGAGTGGCAGGGCTACGAGCAGTACTTC. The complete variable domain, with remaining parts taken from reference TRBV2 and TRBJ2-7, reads EPEVTQTPSHQVTQMGQEVILRCVPISNHLYFYWYRQILGQKVEFLVSFYNNEISEKSEIFDDQFSVERPDGSNFTLKIRSTKLEDSAMYFCASSEWQGYEQYFGPGTRLTVT.

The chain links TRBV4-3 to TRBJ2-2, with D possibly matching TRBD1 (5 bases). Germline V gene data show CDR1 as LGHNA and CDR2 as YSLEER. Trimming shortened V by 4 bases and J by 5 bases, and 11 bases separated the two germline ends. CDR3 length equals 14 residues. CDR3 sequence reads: CASSLKGWTGELFF. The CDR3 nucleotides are TGCGCCAGCAGCCTAAAGGGGTGGACCGGGGAGCTGTTTTTT.

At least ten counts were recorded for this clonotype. CDR3 amino acids: CASSLGTGTAQETQYF. The CDR3 bases are TGTGCCAGCAGTCTCGGTACAGGAACAGCCCAAGAGACCCAGTACTTC. The V gene is TRBV28, the J gene TRBJ2-5; the D gene is possibly TRBD1 (5 bases). Per germline, CDR1 MDHEN and CDR2 SYDVKM. Trimming removed 5 bases from V and 1 base from J, with 17 bases in between. The CDR3 totals 16 residues.

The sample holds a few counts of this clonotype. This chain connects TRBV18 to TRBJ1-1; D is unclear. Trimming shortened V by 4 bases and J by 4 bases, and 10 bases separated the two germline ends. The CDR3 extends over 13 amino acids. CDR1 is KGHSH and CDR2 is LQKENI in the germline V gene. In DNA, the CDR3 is TGTGCCAGCTCACGAACCCGAAGCACTGAAGCTTTCTTT. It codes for CASSRTRSTEAFF. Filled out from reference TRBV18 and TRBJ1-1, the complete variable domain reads NAGVMQNPRHLVRRRGQEARLRCSPMKGHSHVYWYRQLPEEGLKFMVYLQKENIIDESGMPKERFSAEFPKEGPSILRIQQVVRGDSAAYFCASSRTRSTEAFFGQGTRLTVV.

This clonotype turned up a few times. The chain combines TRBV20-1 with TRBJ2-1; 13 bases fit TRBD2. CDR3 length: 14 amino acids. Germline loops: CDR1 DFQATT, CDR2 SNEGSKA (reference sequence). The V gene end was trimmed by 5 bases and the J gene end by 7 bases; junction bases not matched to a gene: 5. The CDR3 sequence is CSAAGLAGVNEQFF. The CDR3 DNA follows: TGCAGTGCTGCAGGACTAGCGGGAGTGAATGAGCAGTTCTTC.

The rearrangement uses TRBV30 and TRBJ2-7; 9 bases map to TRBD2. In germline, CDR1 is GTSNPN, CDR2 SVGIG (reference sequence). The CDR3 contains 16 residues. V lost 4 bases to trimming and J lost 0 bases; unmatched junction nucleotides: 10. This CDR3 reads CAWNPHGGLASYEQYF. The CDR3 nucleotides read TGTGCCTGGAATCCCCACGGGGGACTAGCCTCCTACGAGCAGTACTTC.

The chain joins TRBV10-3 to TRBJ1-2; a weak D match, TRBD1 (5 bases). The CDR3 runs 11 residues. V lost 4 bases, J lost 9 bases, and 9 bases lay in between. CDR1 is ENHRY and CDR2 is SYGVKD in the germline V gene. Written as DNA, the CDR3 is TGTGCCATCAGTGGGGGCTCGCGCTACACCTTC. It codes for CAISGGSRYTF.

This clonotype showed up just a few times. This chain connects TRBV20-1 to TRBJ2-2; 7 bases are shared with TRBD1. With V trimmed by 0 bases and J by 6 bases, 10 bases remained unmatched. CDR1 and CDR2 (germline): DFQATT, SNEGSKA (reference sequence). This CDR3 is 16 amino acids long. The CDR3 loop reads CSARDLSTGMSGELFF. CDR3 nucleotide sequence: TGCAGTGCTAGAGATCTCTCGACAGGGATGTCCGGGGAGCTGTTTTTT.

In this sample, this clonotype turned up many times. DNA for the CDR3: TGCAGCGTTGATCTAGGGAGGGGCACCGGGGAGCTGTTTTTT. This gives the protein CSVDLGRGTGELFF. This chain connects TRBV29-1 to TRBJ2-2, with 7 bases lining up with TRBD2. J gave up 4 bases and V 3 bases, and 5 bases lay outside the gene matches. The CDR3 runs 14 residues. Germline V lookup: CDR1 SQVTM, CDR2 ANQGSEA.

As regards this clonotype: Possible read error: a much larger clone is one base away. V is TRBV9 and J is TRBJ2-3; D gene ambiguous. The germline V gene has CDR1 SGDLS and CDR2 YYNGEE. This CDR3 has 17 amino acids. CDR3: CASSVGPLGARTYTQYF. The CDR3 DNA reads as TGTGCCAGCAGCGTAGGTCCCCTCGGAGCCCGCACATATACGCAGTATTTT. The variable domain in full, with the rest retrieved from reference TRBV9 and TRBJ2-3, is DSGVTQTPKHLITATGQRVTLRCSPRSGDLSVYWYQQSLDQGLQFLIQYYNGEERAKGNILERFSAQQFPDLHSELNLSSLELGDSALYFCASSVGPLGARTYTQYFGPGTRLTVL.

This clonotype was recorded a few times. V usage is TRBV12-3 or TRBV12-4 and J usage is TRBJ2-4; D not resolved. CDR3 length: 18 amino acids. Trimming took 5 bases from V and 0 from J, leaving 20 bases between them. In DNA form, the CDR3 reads TGTGCCAGCAGTGTCCTGACGTTGTTAGGCGAAGCCAAAAACATTCAGTACTTC. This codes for CASSVLTLLGEAKNIQYF.